The rows below give T cell receptor beta chains drawn from one sample of a study of T cell changes during pregnancy in multiple sclerosis. Measured with immunoSEQ multiplex PCR; TCRdb has only the in-frame clones, and not every one. The sample contains fewer than 55,000 clones, about 92% of which appear only once. Material for sequencing was peripheral blood. The receptors were sampled from a female donor with multiple sclerosis, enrolled in a pregnancy study. Each CDR3 is given with its conserved first and last residue. A D gene is named only where the DNA matches it firmly. A clone size is listed for some rows: how often the clone was seen (once, few, many), or a class if it is expanded.

j_call	clone_size	d_call	v_call	cdr3_aa	cdr3_nt
TRBJ1-5	few	-	TRBV30	CAWRDSNQPQHF	TGTGCCTGGAGAGATAGCAATCAGCCCCAGCATTTT
TRBJ2-3	-	TRBD2	TRBV25-1	CASSLGRGDTQYF	TGTGCCAGCAGTCTAGGGAGGGGAGATACGCAGTATTTT
TRBJ2-7	few	-	TRBV5-6	CASSFFVGYEQYF	TGTGCCAGCAGCTTTTTTGTCGGCTACGAGCAGTACTTC
TRBJ2-2	-	TRBD2	TRBV4-1	CASSQGLAGGPGELFF	TGCGCCAGCAGCCAAGGACTAGCGGGAGGGCCCGGGGAGCTGTTTTTT
TRBJ1-4	once	-	TRBV18	CASSPVATNEKLFF	TGTGCCAGCTCCCCGGTTGCAACTAATGAAAAACTGTTTTTT
TRBJ2-3	once	TRBD2	TRBV29-1	CSVDVGGGTDTQYF	TGCAGCGTTGATGTGGGAGGGGGCACAGATACGCAGTATTTT
TRBJ1-1	-	TRBD1	TRBV30	CAWSSQGTLNTEAFF	TGTGCCTGGAGTTCACAGGGGACCTTGAACACTGAAGCTTTCTTT
TRBJ1-5	-	TRBD1	TRBV28	CASSLIGGQGANQPQHF	TGTGCCAGCAGTTTAATAGGGGGCCAGGGGGCCAATCAGCCCCAGCATTTT
TRBJ1-4	-	-	TRBV9	CASSDTGFNEKLFF	TGTGCCAGCAGCGATACAGGTTTCAATGAAAAACTGTTTTTT
TRBJ2-7	-	-	TRBV10-3	CATVAGEPYEQYF	TGTGCCACCGTGGCAGGGGAACCCTACGAGCAGTACTTC
TRBJ2-3	-	-	TRBV5-4	CASSLEGGDTQYF	TGTGCCAGCAGCTTAGAGGGGGGGGATACGCAGTATTTT
TRBJ2-1	once	TRBD1	TRBV10-2	CASSDIRDRRYNEQFF	TGCGCCAGCAGTGACATTCGGGACAGGAGGTACAATGAGCAGTTCTTC
TRBJ1-5	-	-	TRBV10-3	CAISETEAQPQHF	TGTGCCATCAGTGAGACAGAGGCTCAGCCCCAGCATTTT
TRBJ2-2	once	TRBD2	TRBV5-1	CASSSRLAGQNTGELFF	TGCGCCAGCAGCTCACGACTAGCGGGACAGAACACCGGGGAGCTGTTTTTT
TRBJ1-1	-	-	TRBV4-1	CASSQLTGNTEAFF	TGCGCCAGCAGCCAACTTACAGGGAACACTGAAGCTTTCTTT
TRBJ2-7	once	-	TRBV6-5	CASSLRDLPYEQYF	TGTGCCAGCAGTCTACGGGACTTACCCTACGAGCAGTACTTC
TRBJ1-5	-	-	TRBV7-6	CASSREPSRNQPQHF	TGTGCCAGCAGCCGAGAACCCTCACGGAATCAGCCCCAGCATTTT
TRBJ2-7	-	-	TRBV20-1	CSAKQSHEQYF	TGCAGTGCTAAACAGAGCCACGAGCAGTACTTC